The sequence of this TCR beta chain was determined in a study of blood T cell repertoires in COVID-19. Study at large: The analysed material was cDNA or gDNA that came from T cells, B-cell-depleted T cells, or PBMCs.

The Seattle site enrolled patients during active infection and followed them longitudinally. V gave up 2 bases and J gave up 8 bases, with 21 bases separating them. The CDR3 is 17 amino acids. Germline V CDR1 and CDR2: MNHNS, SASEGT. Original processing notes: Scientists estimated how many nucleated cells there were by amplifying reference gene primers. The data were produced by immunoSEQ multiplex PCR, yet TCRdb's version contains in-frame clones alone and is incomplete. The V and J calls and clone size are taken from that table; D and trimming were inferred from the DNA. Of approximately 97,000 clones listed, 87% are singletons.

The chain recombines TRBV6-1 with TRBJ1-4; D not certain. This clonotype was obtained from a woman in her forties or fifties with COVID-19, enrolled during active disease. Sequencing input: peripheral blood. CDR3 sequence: CASSENGNSHGREKLFF. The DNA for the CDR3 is TGTGCCAGCAGTGAAAATGGCAACAGTCACGGGAGAGAAAAACTGTTTTTT.